At least ten counts were recorded for the clone carrying this T cell receptor (beta chain). Its antigen is still unknown. The study based diagnoses on clinical symptoms, serum thyroxine and TRAb, thyroid ultrasound and orbital computed tomography. The data belong to a study of T cells in Graves' hyperthyroidism and ophthalmopathy. Turning to the study itself: Peripheral blood was taken when the disease was first diagnosed, before any treatment began.

The study, taken as a whole, reports: The model identified upcoming ophthalmopathy a median approximately seven months ahead of onset.

V shed 2 bases and J shed 5 bases, with 7 bases lying between them. This CDR3 is built from 13 residues. The V gene's germline CDR1 is SEHNR and CDR2 FQNEAQ (reference sequence). The CDR3 regions of TCR beta were amplified from RNA transcripts. Primed by the HTBI set, a first-round RT-PCR was run on the TCR CDR3. TCRdb analysed the multiplex PCR reads with MiXCR anew, one entry per CDR3 protein. The sample holds 700,000 or so distinct CDR3 sequences, roughly 15% seen once. This sequence was found in a woman in her fifties or sixties with Graves' ophthalmopathy. Sequenced: blood. The chain joins TRBV7-9 to TRBJ2-1, with no clear D. Here the CDR3 reads CASSLSANNEQFF. As DNA, the CDR3 is TGTGCCAGCAGCTTAAGTGCGAACAATGAGCAGTTCTTC. Full variable domain (rest looked up from reference TRBV7-9 and TRBJ2-1): DTGVSQNPRHKITKRGQNVTFRCDPISEHNRLYWYRQTLGQGPEFLTYFQNEAQLEKSRLLSDRFSAERPKGSFSTLEIQRTEQGDSAMYLCASSLSANNEQFFGPGTRLTVL.